A single T cell receptor beta chain is shown here with its context. The entry originates in a study of blood T cell repertoires in COVID-19. Study overall: Material from acute and convalescent COVID-19 was sourced from the United States, Italy and Spain. PBMCs, B-cell-depleted T cells, or T cells were the source of the cDNA or gDNA that made up the material.

CDR3 length: 16 residues. The ends were cut back, 3 bases at V and 1 base at J, with 15 bases in the middle. Germline CDR1 KGHSH, CDR2 LQKENI. Authors' methods: Nucleated cell number was recorded as an estimate derived from reference gene primer amplification. TCRdb keeps only in-frame clones here, not all; method: immunoSEQ multiplex PCR. The DNA gave D and trimming, while V, J and clone size come from that table. The table shows about 140,000 clones, with 85% to 90% occurring only once. The clonotype originates from a woman in her fifties or sixties with acute or convalescent COVID-19. The chain uses TRBV18 and TRBJ1-1; D ambiguous. Input material: peripheral blood. CDR3 amino acids: CASSPSTGASNTEAFF. The CDR3 DNA sequence: TGTGCCAGCTCACCTTCAACTGGAGCCTCGAACACTGAAGCTTTCTTT.